The clone carrying this TCR beta chain was detected many times. The antigen is not known. The study amplified TCR beta CDR3 regions using RNA transcripts. The first round was an RT-PCR with HTBI primers, and the second round was a multiplex PCR. Each CDR3 protein gets one entry after TCRdb re-called the multiplex PCR reads with MiXCR. The sample has some 520,000 distinct CDR3 sequences, approximately 15% seen once; the top ten hold around 9.8%. These data belong to a study of Graves' ophthalmopathy and Graves' hyperthyroidism. Looking at the study overall: Peripheral blood sampling preceded any treatment and occurred at initial diagnosis.

The germline V and J ends were trimmed by 5 bases and 1 base, with 11 bases remaining between them. This CDR3 contains 14 residues. Germline lookup yields CDR1 KGHDR and CDR2 SFDVKD. The study, taken as a whole, reports: The model achieved about 64% sensitivity and around 72% specificity for ophthalmopathy progression.

Input material: blood. This clonotype was sampled from a woman under 40 with Graves' ophthalmopathy. The chain has TRBV24-1 and TRBJ2-7, with D perhaps assigned TRBD1 or TRBD2 (5 bases each). CDR3 bases: TGTGCCACCAGTGCCGGGGACCGGTCCTACGAGCAGTACTTC. As protein: CATSAGDRSYEQYF.